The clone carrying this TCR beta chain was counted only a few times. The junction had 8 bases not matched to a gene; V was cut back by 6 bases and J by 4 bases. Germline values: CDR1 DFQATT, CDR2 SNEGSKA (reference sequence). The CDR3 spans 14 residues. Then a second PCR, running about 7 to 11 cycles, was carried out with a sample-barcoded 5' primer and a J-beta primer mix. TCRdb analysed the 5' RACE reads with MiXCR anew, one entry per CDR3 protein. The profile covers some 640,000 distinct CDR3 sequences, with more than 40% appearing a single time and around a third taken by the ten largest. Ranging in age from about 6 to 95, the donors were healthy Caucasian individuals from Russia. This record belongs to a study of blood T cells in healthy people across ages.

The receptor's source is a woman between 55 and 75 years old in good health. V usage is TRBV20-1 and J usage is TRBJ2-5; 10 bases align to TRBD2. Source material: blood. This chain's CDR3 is CSALASGSSETQYF. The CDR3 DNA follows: TGCAGTGCCTTGGCTAGCGGGAGTTCAGAGACCCAGTACTTC.